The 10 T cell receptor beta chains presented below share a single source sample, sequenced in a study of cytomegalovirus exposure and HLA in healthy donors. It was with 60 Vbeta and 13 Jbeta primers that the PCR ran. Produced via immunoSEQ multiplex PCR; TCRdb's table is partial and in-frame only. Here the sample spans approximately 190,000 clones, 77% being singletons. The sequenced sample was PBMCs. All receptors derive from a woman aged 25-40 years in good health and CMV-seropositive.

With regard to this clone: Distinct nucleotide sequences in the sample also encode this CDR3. The CDR3 DNA follows: TGTGCCAGCAGCGTAACAGGGGTGGCGGGAGAGACCCAGTACTTC. Amino acid sequence: CASSVTGVAGETQYF. The chain is built from TRBV2 and TRBJ2-5; 7 positions match TRBD1. Germline V gene data show CDR1 as SNHLY and CDR2 as FYNNEI. J lost 4 bases, V lost 6 bases, and 11 bases had no gene match. The CDR3 length is 15 residues.

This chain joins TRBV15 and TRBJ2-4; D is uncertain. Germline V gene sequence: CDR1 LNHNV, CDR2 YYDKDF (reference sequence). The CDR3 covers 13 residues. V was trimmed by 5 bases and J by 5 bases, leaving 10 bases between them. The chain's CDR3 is CATSRSVENIQYF. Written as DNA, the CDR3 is TGTGCCACCAGCCGGTCGGTTGAAAACATTCAGTACTTC.

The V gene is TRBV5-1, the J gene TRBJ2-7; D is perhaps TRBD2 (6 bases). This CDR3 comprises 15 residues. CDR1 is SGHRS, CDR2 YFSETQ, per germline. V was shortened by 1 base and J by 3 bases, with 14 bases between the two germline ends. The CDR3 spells CASSLKVSGIYEQYF. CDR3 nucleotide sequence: TGCGCCAGCAGCTTGAAGGTTAGCGGAATCTACGAGCAGTACTTC. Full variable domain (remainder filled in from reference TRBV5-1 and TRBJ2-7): KAGVTQTPRYLIKTRGQQVTLSCSPISGHRSVSWYQQTPGQGLQFLFEYFSETQRNKGNFPGRFSGRQFSNSRSEMNVSTLELGDSALYLCASSLKVSGIYEQYFGPGTRLTVT.

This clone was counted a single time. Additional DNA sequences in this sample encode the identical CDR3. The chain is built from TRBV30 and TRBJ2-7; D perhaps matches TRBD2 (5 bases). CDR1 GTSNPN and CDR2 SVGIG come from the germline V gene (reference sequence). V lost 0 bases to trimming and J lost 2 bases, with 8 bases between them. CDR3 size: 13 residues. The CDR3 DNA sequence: TGTGCCTGGAGTGTAGGACTCGCCTACGAGCAGTACTTC. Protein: CAWSVGLAYEQYF.

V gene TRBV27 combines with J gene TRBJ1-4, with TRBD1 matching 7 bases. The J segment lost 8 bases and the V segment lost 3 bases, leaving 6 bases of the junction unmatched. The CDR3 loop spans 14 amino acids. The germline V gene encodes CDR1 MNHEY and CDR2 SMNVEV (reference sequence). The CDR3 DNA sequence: TGTGCCAGCAGTTTTAACAGGGGTGGAGAAAAACTGTTTTTT. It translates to CASSFNRGGEKLFF.

CDR3 protein: CASSLNGQGAYEQYF. CDR3 bases: TGTGCCAGCAGTTTGAACGGACAGGGGGCTTACGAGCAGTACTTC. The rearrangement uses TRBV27 and TRBJ2-7; 11 bases match TRBD1. The germline V gene encodes CDR1 MNHEY and CDR2 SMNVEV (reference sequence). The V segment lost 3 bases and the J segment 4 bases; nucleotides outside the gene matches: 5. The CDR3 contains 15 residues.

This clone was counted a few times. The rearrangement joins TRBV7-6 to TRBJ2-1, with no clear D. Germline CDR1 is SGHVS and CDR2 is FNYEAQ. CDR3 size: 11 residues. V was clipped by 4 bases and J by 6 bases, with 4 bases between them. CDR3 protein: CASSSPNEQFF. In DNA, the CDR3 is TGTGCCAGCAGCTCTCCCAATGAGCAGTTCTTC. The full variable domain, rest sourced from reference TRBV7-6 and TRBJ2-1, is GAGVSQSPRYKVTKRGQDVALRCDPISGHVSLYWYRQALGQGPEFLTYFNYEAQQDKSGLPNDRFSAERPEGSISTLTIQRTEQRDSAMYRCASSSPNEQFFGPGTRLTVL.

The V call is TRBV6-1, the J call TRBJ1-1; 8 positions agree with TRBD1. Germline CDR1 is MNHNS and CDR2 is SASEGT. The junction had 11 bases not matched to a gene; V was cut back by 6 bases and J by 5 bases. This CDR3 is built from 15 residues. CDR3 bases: TGTGCCAGCAGCATGACAGGGGCAGTAGGAACTGAAGCTTTCTTT. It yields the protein CASSMTGAVGTEAFF.

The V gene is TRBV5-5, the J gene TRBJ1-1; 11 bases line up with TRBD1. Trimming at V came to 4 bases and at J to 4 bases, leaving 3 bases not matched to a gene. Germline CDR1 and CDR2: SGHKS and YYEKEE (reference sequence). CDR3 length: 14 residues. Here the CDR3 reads CASSRGQGATEAFF. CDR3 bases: TGTGCCAGCAGCCGAGGACAGGGGGCCACTGAAGCTTTCTTT.

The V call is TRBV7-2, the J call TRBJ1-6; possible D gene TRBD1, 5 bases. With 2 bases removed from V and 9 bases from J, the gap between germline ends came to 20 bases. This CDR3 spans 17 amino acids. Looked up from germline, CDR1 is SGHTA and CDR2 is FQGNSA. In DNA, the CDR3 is TGTGCCAGCAGCTTAAAAGGCACGCAGGGAATGGGTTCACCCCTCCACTTT. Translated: CASSLKGTQGMGSPLHF.